A selection of T cell receptor beta chains follows, all from one sample in a study of blood T cells in healthy people across ages. TCRdb ran MiXCR on the 5' RACE reads and lists one entry per CDR3 protein. The sample lists about 590,000 distinct CDR3 sequences, approximately 30% seen once, with more than 15% in the top ten. The sequencing sample was made of blood. The receptors shown here come from a woman of 80 years or more in good health. Each CDR3 is given with its conserved first and last residue. The D gene is left open where the match is weak. Some rows have no size entry. The others give once, few or many, or a class for an expanded clone.

>TRBJ1-6|many|NA|TRBV5-1
CASSLEGTSSSPLHF
TGCGCCAGCAGCTTGGAAGGGACATCGAGTTCACCCCTCCACTTT
>TRBJ1-6|few|NA|TRBV6-1
CASSLYGANSYNSPLHF
TGTGCCAGCAGCCTTTACGGGGCGAATTCCTATAATTCACCCCTCCACTTT
>TRBJ2-3|NA|TRBD2|TRBV6-1
CASSPHSGGGSDTQYF
TGCGCCAGCAGCCCACACTCGGGGGGGGGCTCAGATACGCAGTATTTT
>TRBJ2-1|NA|NA|TRBV20-1
CSASLLANNEQFF
TGCAGTGCTAGTTTGCTAGCGAACAATGAGCAGTTCTTC
>TRBJ2-3|few|TRBD2|TRBV5-5
CASSSTSGLAGTDTQYF
TGTGCCAGCAGCTCTACTTCGGGACTAGCGGGAACAGATACGCAGTATTTT
>TRBJ2-1|many|TRBD1|TRBV12-3/TRBV12-4
CASSHYRGPYNEQFF
TGTGCCAGCAGTCATTACAGGGGCCCTTACAATGAGCAGTTCTTC
>TRBJ1-1|NA|NA|TRBV9
CASSVILGAQAFF
TGTGCCAGCAGCGTAATCTTGGGAGCTCAAGCTTTCTTT
>TRBJ1-4|many|NA|TRBV28
CASSSGTVDEKLFF
TGTGCCAGCAGTTCCGGGACCGTTGACGAAAAACTGTTTTTT
>TRBJ2-7|many|TRBD1|TRBV28
CASSLRDRYYEQYF
TGTGCCAGCAGTTTACGGGACAGATACTACGAGCAGTACTTC
>TRBJ2-7|NA|NA|TRBV6-5
CATHRNGNEQYF
TGTGCCACCCACAGGAATGGAAACGAGCAGTACTTC
>TRBJ2-7|many|NA|TRBV7-9
CASSLGTWEQYF
TGTGCCAGCAGCTTAGGGACTTGGGAGCAGTACTTC
>TRBJ2-1|many|TRBD1|TRBV27
CASSPQGARNEQFF
TGTGCCAGCAGTCCGCAGGGGGCGCGCAATGAGCAGTTCTTC
>TRBJ2-1|NA|NA|TRBV7-6
CASSPGTSYQETQFF
TGTGCCAGCAGCCCCGGGACGTCGTACCAAGAGACCCAGTTCTTC
>TRBJ2-5|many|TRBD1|TRBV10-3
CAISDGTAQETQYF
TGTGCCATCAGTGACGGGACAGCTCAAGAGACCCAGTACTTC
>TRBJ2-7|many|NA|TRBV2
CASSYRDYEQYF
TGTGCCAGCAGTTACCGGGACTACGAGCAGTACTTC
>TRBJ2-7|many|NA|TRBV5-1
CASSADPGYEQYF
TGCGCCAGCAGCGCAGACCCGGGCTACGAGCAGTACTTC
>TRBJ2-3|many|TRBD1|TRBV5-1
CASSRGQGNTDTQYF
TGCGCCAGCAGCCGGGGACAGGGTAACACAGATACGCAGTATTTT
>TRBJ1-2|many|TRBD1|TRBV11-2
CASSPGGTGGSYGYTF
TGTGCCAGCAGCCCGGGGGGGACAGGGGGAAGCTATGGCTACACCTTC
>TRBJ2-5|few|TRBD2|TRBV18
CASSPRASGVQETQYF
TGTGCCAGCTCACCACGTGCGAGCGGGGTCCAAGAGACCCAGTACTTC
>TRBJ2-2|NA|NA|TRBV6-5
CASSPGGPTGELFF
TGTGCCAGCAGCCCCGGGGGGCCCACCGGGGAGCTGTTTTTT
>TRBJ2-5|many|TRBD2|TRBV4-2
CASNQDVPAGGFQETQYF
TGTGCCAGCAACCAAGATGTCCCAGCGGGGGGATTCCAAGAGACCCAGTACTTC
>TRBJ1-5|few|NA|TRBV6-1
CASSPQGMGVGNQPQHF
TGTGCCAGCAGCCCCCAGGGAATGGGAGTGGGAAATCAGCCCCAGCATTTT
>TRBJ2-3|few|TRBD2|TRBV5-1
CASSPGGAWIDTQYF
TGCGCCAGCAGCCCGGGGGGGGCTTGGATAGATACGCAGTATTTT
>TRBJ1-6|many|NA|TRBV6-5
CASSLGPSDNSPLHF
TGTGCCAGCAGCCTCGGGCCAAGCGATAATTCACCCCTCCACTTT
>TRBJ1-1|few|NA|TRBV4-2
CASSQDRGDPMNTEAFF
TGTGCCAGCAGCCAAGATAGGGGGGACCCGATGAACACTGAAGCTTTCTTT
>TRBJ2-7|NA|TRBD1|TRBV3-1
CASSQEVRTGGGEQYF
TGTGCCAGCAGCCAAGAGGTCCGGACAGGGGGCGGAGAGCAGTACTTC
>TRBJ2-3|few|NA|TRBV12-3/TRBV12-4
CASSLGMRADTQYF
TGTGCCAGCAGTTTAGGAATGAGAGCAGATACGCAGTATTTT
>TRBJ1-6|many|NA|TRBV29-1
CSDASGSSYNSPLHF
TGCAGCGATGCGTCAGGGAGCTCCTATAATTCACCCCTCCACTTT
>TRBJ2-7|once|TRBD2|TRBV7-3
CASSLNPFSGSKGTYEQYF
TGTGCCAGCAGCTTAAACCCTTTTAGCGGGAGCAAAGGTACCTACGAGCAGTACTTC
>TRBJ2-1|few|NA|TRBV3-1
CASRGSEQFF
TGTGCCAGCAGGGGTTCTGAGCAGTTCTTC
>TRBJ2-7|many|NA|TRBV11-3
CASSLGPAPPYEQYF
TGTGCCAGCAGCTTAGGACCAGCTCCCCCTTACGAGCAGTACTTC
>TRBJ2-7|NA|NA|TRBV5-1
CASSLNGDYEQYF
TGCGCCAGCAGCTTGAATGGAGACTACGAGCAGTACTTC
>TRBJ2-7|NA|TRBD1|TRBV5-6
CASILLLTGEGEQYF
TGTGCCAGCATCCTCCTCCTGACAGGGGAAGGCGAGCAGTACTTC
>TRBJ1-1|many|NA|TRBV25-1
CASSEPGRPGTEAFF
TGTGCCAGCAGTGAACCTGGGCGGCCAGGCACTGAAGCTTTCTTT
>TRBJ1-2|many|NA|TRBV7-2
CASSSGPDGGYTF
TGTGCCAGCAGCTCCGGGCCTGATGGGGGCTACACCTTC
>TRBJ1-2|NA|NA|TRBV6-2/TRBV6-3
CASGDRSHRCTF
TGTGCCAGCGGCGACCGCTCCCACCGCTGCACCTTC